This T cell receptor beta chain was identified in a study of T-cell memory formation after mild COVID-19. This clonotype was seen more than once but under ten times. TCRdb redid the calling of the 5' RACE reads with MiXCR, one entry per CDR3 protein. The sample comprises about 110,000 distinct CDR3 sequences, 15% to 20% of which are singletons, and around 5.5% rests with the top ten. This CDR3 is 15 amino acids long. Trimming stripped 0 bases from V and 5 bases from J, with 13 bases between. Germline-derived CDR1 and CDR2 are SGHAT and FQNNGV. The chain uses TRBV11-2 and TRBJ2-5; no definite D call. The TCR originated in a man aged 18 to 35 who had mild COVID-19 (a few samples of this study predate the infection). Cell type and time point are not known. Sequencing input: PBMCs or a T cell subset sorted from them (not recorded which). The CDR3 DNA is TGTGCCAGCAGCTTAGATCTCGGGCTAGGGGAGACCCAGTACTTC. It translates to CASSLDLGLGETQYF. Drawing the rest from reference TRBV11-2 and TRBJ2-5, the complete variable domain is EAGVAQSPRYKIIEKRQSVAFWCNPISGHATLYWYQQILGQGPKLLIQFQNNGVVDDSQLPKDRFSAERLKGVDSTLKIQPAKLEDSAVYLCASSLDLGLGETQYFGPGTRLLVL.